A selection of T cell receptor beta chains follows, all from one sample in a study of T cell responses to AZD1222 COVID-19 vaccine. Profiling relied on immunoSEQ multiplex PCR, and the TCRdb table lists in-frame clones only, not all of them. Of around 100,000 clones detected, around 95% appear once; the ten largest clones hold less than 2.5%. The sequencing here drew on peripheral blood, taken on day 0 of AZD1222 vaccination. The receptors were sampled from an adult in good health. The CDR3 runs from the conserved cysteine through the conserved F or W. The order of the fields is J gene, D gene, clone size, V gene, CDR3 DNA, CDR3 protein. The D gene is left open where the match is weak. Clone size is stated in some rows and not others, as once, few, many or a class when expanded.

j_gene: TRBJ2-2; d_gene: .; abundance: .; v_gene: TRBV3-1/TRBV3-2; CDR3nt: TGTGCCAGCAGCCCCCCCCAGAAGGGGACCGGGGAGCTGTTTTTT; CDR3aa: CASSPPQKGTGELFF
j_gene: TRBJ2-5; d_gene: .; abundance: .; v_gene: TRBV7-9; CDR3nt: TGTGCCAGCAGCTTGAGGGGGGGTCCCCAAGAGACCCAGTACTTC; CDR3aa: CASSLRGGPQETQYF
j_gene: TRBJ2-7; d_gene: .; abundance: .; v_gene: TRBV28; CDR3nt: TGTGCCAGCTCTCGGGACTCCTACGAGCAGTACTTC; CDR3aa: CASSRDSYEQYF
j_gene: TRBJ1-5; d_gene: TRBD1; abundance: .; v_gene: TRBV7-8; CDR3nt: TGTGCCAGCAGCTACGGGACAGGCTACAATCAGCCCCAGCATTTT; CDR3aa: CASSYGTGYNQPQHF
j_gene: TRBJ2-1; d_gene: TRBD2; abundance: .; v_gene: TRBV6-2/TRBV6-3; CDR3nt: TGTGCCAGCAGTTACAACCTAGCGGCTCCTTCCTACAATGAGCAGTTCTTC; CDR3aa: CASSYNLAAPSYNEQFF
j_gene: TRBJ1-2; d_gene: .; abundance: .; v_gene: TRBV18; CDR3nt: TGTGCCAGCTCACCTACCTGGACCGAAGGTGCTTATGGCTACACCTTC; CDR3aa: CASSPTWTEGAYGYTF
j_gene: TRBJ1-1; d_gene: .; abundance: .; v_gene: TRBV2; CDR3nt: TGTGCCAGCAGGGAGGACCTCTGGGCGGCTGAAGCTTTCTTT; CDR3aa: CASREDLWAAEAFF
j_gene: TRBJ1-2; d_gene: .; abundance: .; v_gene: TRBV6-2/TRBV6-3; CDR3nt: TGTGCCAGCAGTTCCCAGGGGAATGGCTACACCTTC; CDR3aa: CASSSQGNGYTF
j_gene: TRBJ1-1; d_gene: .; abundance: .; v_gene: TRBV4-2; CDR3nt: TGTGCCAGCAGCCAGCAGGGACCCTTGAACACTGAAGCTTTCTTT; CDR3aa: CASSQQGPLNTEAFF
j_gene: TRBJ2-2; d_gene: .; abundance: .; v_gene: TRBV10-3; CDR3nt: TGTGCCATCAGGAGGCCCGGGACGGATAATGCGAACACCGGGGAGCTGTTTTTT; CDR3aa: CAIRRPGTDNANTGELFF
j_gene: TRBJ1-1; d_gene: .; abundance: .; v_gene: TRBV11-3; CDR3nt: TGTGCCAGCAGCTCCCCCGGGCAGGGTGAAGCTTTCTTT; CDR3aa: CASSSPGQGEAFF
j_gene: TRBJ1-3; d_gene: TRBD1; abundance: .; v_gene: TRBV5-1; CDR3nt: TGCGCCAGCAGACAGGGGATATCTGGAAACACCATATATTTT; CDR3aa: CASRQGISGNTIYF
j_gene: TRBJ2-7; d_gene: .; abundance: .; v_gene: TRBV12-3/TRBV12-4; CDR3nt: TGTGCCAGCACCCAGGGGTTCGACGAGCAGTACTTC; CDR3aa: CASTQGFDEQYF
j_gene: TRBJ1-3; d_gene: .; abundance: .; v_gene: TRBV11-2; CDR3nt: TGTGCCAGCAGCCGCGAAGTAGGGGCTGGAAACACCATATATTTT; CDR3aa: CASSREVGAGNTIYF
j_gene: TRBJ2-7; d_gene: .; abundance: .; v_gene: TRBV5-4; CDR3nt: TGTGCCAGCAGCTTTGAGCGTTCGGAGCAGTACTTC; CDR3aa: CASSFERSEQYF
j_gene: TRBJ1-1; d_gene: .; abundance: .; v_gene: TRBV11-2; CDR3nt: TGTGCCAGCAGCTCCCTGGCCTGGGCTGAAGCTTTCTTT; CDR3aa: CASSSLAWAEAFF
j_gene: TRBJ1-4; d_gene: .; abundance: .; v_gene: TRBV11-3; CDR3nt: TGTGCCAGCAGCTTAGATCAATTACGAGGCACTAATGAAAAACTGTTTTTT; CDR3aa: CASSLDQLRGTNEKLFF
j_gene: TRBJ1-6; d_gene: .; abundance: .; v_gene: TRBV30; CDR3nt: TGTGCCTGGAAACGGGACTCGGCCTATAATTCACCCCTCCACTTT; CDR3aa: CAWKRDSAYNSPLHF
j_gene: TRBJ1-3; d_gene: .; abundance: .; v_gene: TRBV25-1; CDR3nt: TGTGCCAGCAGTGTTCGAAGCTCTGGAAACACCATATATTTT; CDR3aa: CASSVRSSGNTIYF
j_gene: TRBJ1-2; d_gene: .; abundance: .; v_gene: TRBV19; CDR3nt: TGTGCCACGGGGGCCTTTCGAGGATTGGAAAACTATGGCTACACCTTC; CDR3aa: CATGAFRGLENYGYTF
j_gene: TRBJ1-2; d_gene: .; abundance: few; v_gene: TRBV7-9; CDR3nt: TGTGCCAGCAGCTTAGCAGGGCCCGAAGGCTACACCTTC; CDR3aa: CASSLAGPEGYTF
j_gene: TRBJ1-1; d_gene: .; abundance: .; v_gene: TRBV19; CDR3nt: TGTGCCAGTAGTCCGCGGACAGATGACACTGAAGCTTTCTTT; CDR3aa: CASSPRTDDTEAFF
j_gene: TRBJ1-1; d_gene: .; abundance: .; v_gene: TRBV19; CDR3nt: TGTGCCAGTAACCAGGGGAGGAACACTGAAGCTTTCTTT; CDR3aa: CASNQGRNTEAFF
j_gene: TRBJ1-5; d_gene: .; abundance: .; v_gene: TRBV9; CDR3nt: TGTGCCAGCAGCGTAGACACCAGTCCCAATCAGCCCCAGCATTTT; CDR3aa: CASSVDTSPNQPQHF
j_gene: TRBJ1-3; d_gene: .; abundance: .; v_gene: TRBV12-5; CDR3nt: TGTGCTAGTGGTTTGGTTTTACAGGCTTCTGGAAACACCATATATTTT; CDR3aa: CASGLVLQASGNTIYF
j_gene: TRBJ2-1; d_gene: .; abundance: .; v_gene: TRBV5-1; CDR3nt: TGCGCCAGCAGCCGGGGCCTTGATTCCTACAATGAGCAGTTCTTC; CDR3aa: CASSRGLDSYNEQFF
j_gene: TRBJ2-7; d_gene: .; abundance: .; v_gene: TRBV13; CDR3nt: TGTGCCAGCAGCTTAGCCAGATACGAGCAGTACTTC; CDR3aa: CASSLARYEQYF